This T cell receptor beta chain stems from a study of T cells after yellow fever vaccination. Study overall: SMART-Seq v4 Ultra Low Input served to prepare low-cell-number fractions.

This CDR3 comprises 14 residues. The germline gives CDR1 MNHNS, CDR2 SASEGT. J gave up 2 bases and V 4 bases, and 5 bases lay outside the gene matches. In this sample, this clonotype turned up a few times. The antigen remains unidentified. The study, taken as a whole, reports: Most clones from primary vaccination were detected again post-booster (around 96% CD4, around 88% CD8). Peaking faster, on day 5 versus 15, the secondary response was nonetheless weaker.

A process of 5'RACE template switching, which added a universal primer site and UMIs, was used to make TCR cDNA. TCRdb re-called the 5' RACE reads through MiXCR, storing one row per CDR3 protein. The sample includes 100,000 to 150,000 distinct CDR3 sequences, 13% to 15% of them seen just once. V usage is TRBV6-1 and J usage is TRBJ2-7; TRBD1 agrees at 7 bases. The TCR comes from a man between 18 and 29 years old who received the YFV17D yellow fever vaccine. The source was CD8+ T cells sorted from PBMCs, collected 5 days after the yellow fever booster vaccination. CDR3: CASSGRDSTYEQYV. The DNA for the CDR3 is TGTGCCAGCAGTGGAAGGGACAGTACCTACGAGCAGTACGTC.